One sample yielded the 27 T cell receptor beta chains listed below, sequenced in a study of cytomegalovirus exposure and HLA in healthy donors. Amplification used 60 Vbeta primers and 13 Jbeta primers. Sequencing used immunoSEQ multiplex PCR; TCRdb keeps in-frame clones, though not all of them. The table shows 97,000 or so clones, with roughly three quarters occurring only once. Sequenced input: PBMCs. The origin of the receptors is a middle-aged man in good health and CMV-seronegative.

The chain recombines TRBV9 with TRBJ1-2, with TRBD1 matching over 8 bases. The CDR3 sequence is 17 residues long. V shed 1 base and J 7 bases; nucleotides not matched to a gene: 15. Germline V gene sequence: CDR1 SGDLS, CDR2 YYNGEE. CDR3 coding DNA: TGTGCCAGCAGCGTATCAACCACACGCGGGCAGGGGGCTGGCTACACCTTC. Translating gives CASSVSTTRGQGAGYTF.

The V gene is TRBV1, the J gene TRBJ1-5; the D segment call TRBD1 is taken from the table without a DNA check. TRBV1 is a pseudogene locus. The CDR3 has 16 residues. The CDR3: CTSSRHGTGLNQPQHF. The CDR3 bases are TGCACCAGCAGCCGCCACGGGACAGGGCTAAATCAGCCCCAGCATTTT.

The rearrangement links TRBV19 to TRBJ1-1; 9 bases agree with TRBD1. Germline CDR1 reads LNHDA; CDR2 reads SQIVND (reference sequence). The CDR3 runs 12 residues. V gave up 9 bases and J gave up 3 bases; unmatched junction bases: 2. The DNA for the CDR3 is TGTGCCAGCCGGGACAGGGACACTGAAGCTTTCTTT. Its translation: CASRDRDTEAFF.

The chain is built from TRBV27 and TRBJ1-6; no definite D call. The germline V and J ends were trimmed by 8 bases and 7 bases, with 12 bases remaining between them. This CDR3 is built from 13 residues. Germline lookup yields CDR1 MNHEY and CDR2 SMNVEV (reference sequence). DNA for the CDR3: TGTGCCAGCTCGCCGCGTTGGAATTCACCCCTCCACTTT. This encodes CASSPRWNSPLHF.

V is TRBV5-1 and J is TRBJ2-6; TRBD1 might be the D (6 bases). The CDR3 loop spans 18 amino acids. Germline-derived CDR1 and CDR2 are SGHRS and YFSETQ. V was cut by 1 base and J by 2 bases, with 16 bases left in between. Here the CDR3 reads CASSLSRGAFTGANVLTF. The CDR3 nucleotides read TGCGCCAGCAGCTTGTCCAGGGGAGCCTTCACTGGGGCCAACGTCCTGACTTTC.

This clone showed up just once. For the CDR3, the DNA is TGTGCCAGCAACTCGGGGGACCGCTTTGGAGAGCAGTACTTC. Encoded protein: CASNSGDRFGEQYF. The V gene is TRBV7-2, the J gene TRBJ2-7; a weak D match, TRBD2 (6 bases). The CDR3 sequence is 14 residues long. Germline V gene lookup returns CDR1 SGHTA and CDR2 FQGNSA. With 7 bases removed from V and 7 bases from J, the gap between germline ends came to 20 bases. The whole variable domain, remainder taken from reference TRBV7-2 and TRBJ2-7, is GAGVSQSPSNKVTEKGKDVELRCDPISGHTALYWYRQSLGQGLEFLIYFQGNSAPDKSGLPSDRFSAERTGGSVSTLTIQRTQQEDSAVYLCASNSGDRFGEQYFGPGTRLTVT.

The chain combines TRBV28 with TRBJ1-1; D unclear. There are 13 residues in the CDR3. V dropped 5 bases and J dropped 0 bases, with 7 bases sitting between them. CDR1 and CDR2 from the germline V gene are MDHEN and SYDVKM. CDR3 protein: CASSLGMNTEAFF. In DNA form, the CDR3 reads TGTGCCAGCAGTCTGGGCATGAACACTGAAGCTTTCTTT.

V usage is TRBV19 and J usage is TRBJ1-1; D is ambiguous. Germline lookup yields CDR1 LNHDA and CDR2 SQIVND (reference sequence). Deletions cut 7 bases from V and 2 bases from J, with 11 bases between. CDR3 length: 13 residues. CDR3 DNA: TGTGCCAGTACCCATGGGCACAACACTGAAGCTTTCTTT. Protein: CASTHGHNTEAFF.

V and J are TRBV5-1 and TRBJ2-5; TRBD1 is a possible D gene (6 bases). The CDR3 loop spans 15 amino acids. CDR1 and CDR2 (germline): SGHRS, YFSETQ. V lost 4 bases to trimming and J lost 1 base, with 14 bases between them. The CDR3, as DNA: TGCGCCAGCAGCATTCAGGGGTCAGGCCAAGAGACCCAGTACTTC. Translating it yields CASSIQGSGQETQYF.

The chain links TRBV30 to TRBJ1-1; D unresolved. There are 13 residues in the CDR3. With 3 bases removed from V and 7 bases from J, the gap between germline ends came to 15 bases. Germline V gives CDR1 GTSNPN, CDR2 SVGIG (reference sequence). The CDR3 coding sequence is TGTGCCTGGAGCCCCCAGGTGGGGAGTGAAGCTTTCTTT. It is translated as CAWSPQVGSEAFF.

The V call is TRBV19, the J call TRBJ1-4, with a tentative D call TRBD1 (6 bases). Trimming took off 3 bases at V and 12 bases at J, with 11 bases between the two ends. This CDR3 has 12 residues. CDR1 and CDR2 from the germline V gene are LNHDA and SQIVND (reference sequence). This CDR3 is CASSMARGQLFF. The CDR3 nucleotides read TGTGCCAGTAGTATGGCGCGGGGGCAACTGTTTTTT.

On this clone: The sample contains more than one DNA sequence encoding this CDR3. V and J are TRBV7-9 and TRBJ2-7, with 12 bases that match TRBD1. Germline-derived CDR1 and CDR2 are SEHNR and FQNEAQ (reference sequence). CDR3 length: 16 residues. J was trimmed by 2 bases and V by 3 bases; bases with no gene match: 5. Here the CDR3 reads CASSLGTGGQTYEQYF. The CDR3 DNA reads TGTGCCAGCAGCTTGGGGACAGGGGGCCAAACCTACGAGCAGTACTTC.

The chain employs TRBV5-1 and TRBJ1-2; 9 nucleotides line up with TRBD1. Unmatched junction bases numbered 13, after V lost 5 bases and J lost 5 bases. Looked up from germline, CDR1 is SGHRS and CDR2 is YFSETQ. This CDR3 has 16 amino acids. In DNA, the CDR3 is TGCGCCAGCAGTCCCCAAACCCGGGACAGGGTGTATGGCTACACCTTC. It is translated as CASSPQTRDRVYGYTF.

The chain couples TRBV28 to TRBJ1-1, with 8 positions matching TRBD1. This CDR3 contains 15 residues. The junction had 10 bases not matched to a gene; V was cut back by 3 bases and J by 7 bases. Germline V CDR1 and CDR2: MDHEN, SYDVKM. In nucleotides, the CDR3 is TGTGCCAGCAGTTTGTACAGGGGGAGAGGGAGTGAAGCTTTCTTT. As protein: CASSLYRGRGSEAFF.

The chain combines TRBV7-9 with TRBJ2-3; tentatively, D is TRBD2 (5 bases). The length of the CDR3 is 13 residues. CDR1 and CDR2 (germline): SEHNR, FQNEAQ (reference sequence). The germline V and J ends were trimmed by 5 bases and 5 bases, with 11 bases remaining between them. The CDR3 spells CASSPRGLDTQYF. The CDR3, as DNA: TGTGCCAGCAGCCCCCGGGGTTTAGATACGCAGTATTTT.

The chain recombines TRBV5-1 with TRBJ1-1; 12 bases are shared with TRBD1. This CDR3 is built from 14 residues. V lost 2 bases, J lost 6 bases, and 2 bases stayed unmatched. Germline V lookup: CDR1 SGHRS, CDR2 YFSETQ. CDR3 amino acids: CASSLGTGGPEAFF. CDR3 sequence (DNA): TGCGCCAGCAGCTTAGGGACAGGGGGCCCTGAAGCTTTCTTT.

This clone was counted a few times. The chain combines TRBV5-4 with TRBJ2-5, with D unresolved. The germline V gene encodes CDR1 SGHNT and CDR2 YYREEE (reference sequence). V was trimmed by 1 base and J by 0 bases, leaving 7 bases between them. CDR3 size: 14 residues. CDR3: CASSLRQDQETQYF. CDR3 coding DNA: TGTGCCAGCAGCTTGAGGCAGGACCAAGAGACCCAGTACTTC. Variable domain in full (rest from reference TRBV5-4 and TRBJ2-5): ETGVTQSPTHLIKTRGQQVTLRCSSQSGHNTVSWYQQALGQGPQFIFQYYREEENGRGNFPPRFSGLQFPNYSSELNVNALELDDSALYLCASSLRQDQETQYFGPGTRLLVL.

The chain is built from TRBV5-5 and TRBJ2-7; 8 nucleotides line up with TRBD1. CDR3 length equals 14 residues. Germline-derived CDR1 and CDR2 are SGHKS and YYEKEE (reference sequence). J lost 4 bases, V lost 3 bases, and 6 bases had no gene match. The CDR3 here is CASSWWGQAYEQYF. The CDR3 coding sequence is TGTGCCAGCAGCTGGTGGGGACAGGCTTACGAGCAGTACTTC.

The chain is built from TRBV7-7 and TRBJ2-3; the D is unclear. The V and J ends lost 5 bases and 0 bases respectively, with 9 bases between them. Germline V CDR1 and CDR2: SSHAT, FNYEAQ (reference sequence). The CDR3 has 14 residues. CDR3 sequence: CASSSAGSTDTQYF. CDR3 DNA: TGTGCCAGCAGCAGTGCAGGCAGCACAGATACGCAGTATTTT.

The J gene is TRBJ2-3, the V gene TRBV7-9; maybe TRBD1 (6 bases). The V end was cut by 7 bases, the J end by 6 bases, with 17 bases between. Germline lookup yields CDR1 SEHNR and CDR2 FQNEAQ (reference sequence). The CDR3 sequence is 14 residues long. CDR3 sequence reads: CASTPGTLYDTQYF. CDR3 nucleotides: TGTGCCAGCACCCCAGGGACACTCTATGATACGCAGTATTTT. Full variable domain (remainder filled in from reference TRBV7-9 and TRBJ2-3): DTGVSQNPRHKITKRGQNVTFRCDPISEHNRLYWYRQTLGQGPEFLTYFQNEAQLEKSRLLSDRFSAERPKGSFSTLEIQRTEQGDSAMYLCASTPGTLYDTQYFGPGTRLTVL.

The chain has TRBV7-9 and TRBJ2-5, with 8 bases that match TRBD1. Germline V CDR1 and CDR2: SEHNR, FQNEAQ (reference sequence). There are 19 residues in the CDR3. With V trimmed by 3 bases and J by 5 bases, 20 bases remained unmatched. CDR3 in DNA: TGTGCCAGCAGCTTCCCTTCACCCCCGGTAGCCAGGGGGCAGGAGACCCAGTACTTC. Translated, it gives CASSFPSPPVARGQETQYF.

The chain employs TRBV10-3 and TRBJ2-7; 8 bases match TRBD1. The CDR3 is 14 amino acids. Germline CDR1 is ENHRY and CDR2 is SYGVKD. V shed 6 bases and J 5 bases; nucleotides not matched to a gene: 9. CDR3: CAIRKGQGLDEQYF. The CDR3 DNA reads TGTGCCATCAGAAAAGGACAGGGTCTCGACGAGCAGTACTTC.

This clone has a handful of counts. The chain carries TRBV10-3 and TRBJ1-1; D perhaps matches TRBD1 (5 bases). V was clipped by 6 bases and J by 1 base, with 9 bases between them. Per germline, CDR1 ENHRY and CDR2 SYGVKD. This CDR3 has 13 residues. The CDR3 DNA follows: TGTGCCATCAGGACTGACAGGAACACTGAAGCTTTCTTT. Translation gives CAIRTDRNTEAFF.

The chain combines TRBV7-2 with TRBJ2-5; a weak D match, TRBD1 (5 bases). Looked up from germline, CDR1 is SGHTA and CDR2 is FQGNSA. V was clipped by 0 bases and J by 0 bases, with 11 bases between them. CDR3 size: 16 residues. The CDR3 coding sequence is TGTGCCAGCAGCTTAGCTGGAACGACAGACCAAGAGACCCAGTACTTC. This gives the protein CASSLAGTTDQETQYF.

V usage is TRBV5-6 and J usage is TRBJ1-3, with D possibly being TRBD1 (6 bases). The V end lost 3 bases, the J end lost 0 bases, and 13 bases lay between the germline ends. Germline CDR1 is SGHDT and CDR2 is YYEEEE. This CDR3 spans 16 amino acids. CDR3 bases: TGTGCCAGCAGCTGGGAACAGGGCCTCTCTGGAAACACCATATATTTT. Translated, it gives CASSWEQGLSGNTIYF.

J is TRBJ2-3 and V is TRBV6-8; 8 positions agree with TRBD2. The V segment lost 2 bases and the J segment 7 bases; nucleotides outside the gene matches: 11. This CDR3 comprises 16 residues. Germline values: CDR1 MNHGY, CDR2 SAAAGT. The CDR3: CASSYEGGTRHYTQYF. Here the CDR3 DNA reads TGTGCCAGCAGTTACGAGGGCGGGACTAGACACTATACGCAGTATTTT.

V is TRBV30 and J is TRBJ1-5; 10 positions agree with TRBD1. The CDR3 is 16 amino acids. Germline V gives CDR1 GTSNPN, CDR2 SVGIG (reference sequence). Unmatched junction bases numbered 7, after V lost 5 bases and J lost 0 bases. CDR3 nucleotide sequence: TGTGCCTGGGCTTCCGGGACAGGGGTTAGCAATCAGCCCCAGCATTTT. Translating gives CAWASGTGVSNQPQHF.